This TCR beta chain was sequenced for a study of blood T cell repertoires in COVID-19. Looking at the study overall: Nucleic acid was either cDNA or gDNA, and it came from T cells, B-cell-depleted T cells, or PBMCs.

In terms of age and location, participants ranged from about 18 to 90 years and lived in fewer than 30 US areas. Assay: immunoSEQ multiplex PCR; the TCRdb copy retains only in-frame clones and omits some. The data hold roughly 300,000 clones, with 70% to 90% observed a single time. In germline, CDR1 is LNHDA, CDR2 SQIVND (reference sequence). The CDR3 is 16 residues long. V lost 5 bases and J 6 bases, leaving 20 bases between the germline ends. This TCR was sampled from a woman between 40 and 50 years old with acute COVID-19. The rearrangement uses TRBV19 and TRBJ1-5, with D unresolved. The sequencing input was PBMCs or T cells enriched from blood (not recorded which). CDR3 DNA sequence: TGTGCCAGTAGTGCTGAACTGGTAGGGCGGGCTCAGCCCCAGCATTTT. Protein: CASSAELVGRAQPQHF. Filled out from reference TRBV19 and TRBJ1-5, the complete variable domain reads DGGITQSPKYLFRKEGQNVTLSCEQNLNHDAMYWYRQDPGQGLRLIYYSQIVNDFQKGDIAEGYSVSREKKESFPLTVTSAQKNPTAFYLCASSAELVGRAQPQHFGDGTRLSIL.